This entry lists 31 T cell receptor beta chains sequenced from one sample in a study of long-term antiretroviral therapy in people with HIV. Researchers ran immunoSEQ v3.0 at survey level. Measured with immunoSEQ multiplex PCR; TCRdb has only the in-frame clones, and not every one. The sample shows more than 15,000 clones, around 78% of them seen only once. The sample consisted of unsorted PBMCs, taken at the start of antiretroviral therapy, before treatment. These receptors came from a woman between 35 and 50 years old with HIV.

The chain has TRBV19 and TRBJ2-2; D is perhaps TRBD1 (6 bases). Deletions cut 5 bases from V and 5 bases from J, with 12 bases between. CDR3 length: 14 amino acids. Germline assignment: CDR1 LNHDA and CDR2 SQIVND (reference sequence). The CDR3 nucleotides read TGTGCCAGTAGTGCTGGGACATCTACCGGGGAGCTGTTTTTT. It translates to CASSAGTSTGELFF.

In DNA, the CDR3 is TGTGCCAGCCTGACCGGCCCCGGCTCCTACAATGAGCAGTTCTTC. Translated: CASLTGPGSYNEQFF. The J gene is TRBJ2-1, the V gene TRBV2; unclear D gene. The CDR3 is made up of 15 amino acids. Germline V gives CDR1 SNHLY, CDR2 FYNNEI. The germline V and J ends were trimmed by 8 bases and 0 bases, with 14 bases remaining between them.

This chain links TRBV21-1 with TRBJ2-7; the tabulated D call, TRBD1, remains unverified against the DNA. TRBV21-1 is labeled a pseudogene. The CDR3 sequence is 18 residues long. The DNA of the CDR3 is TGTGCCAGCAGCAAAAAAGCTCTCGAGCCAGGGGTGTCCTACGAGCAGTACTTC. Amino acid sequence: CASSKKALEPGVSYEQYF.

The rearrangement links TRBV4-1 to TRBJ1-1; 8 nucleotides align to TRBD1. Germline CDR1 and CDR2: MGHRA and YSYEKL. The CDR3 spans 15 residues. V lost 6 bases and J lost 0; bases outside the gene matches: 6. This chain's CDR3 is CASRSPGGVNTEAFF. CDR3 nucleotides: TGCGCCAGCAGATCCCCAGGGGGCGTGAACACTGAAGCTTTCTTT.

The rearrangement uses TRBV7-3 and TRBJ1-6; D is possibly TRBD1 (5 bases). Germline assignment: CDR1 SGHTA and CDR2 FQGTGA. The V gene lost 6 bases and the J gene lost 5 bases, with 11 bases spanning the gap. The CDR3 is 14 amino acids. The CDR3 sequence: CASRRTSDNSPLHF. CDR3 sequence (DNA): TGTGCCAGCAGACGGACATCAGATAATTCACCCCTCCACTTT.

The V gene is TRBV13, the J gene TRBJ2-2, with unresolved D. V dropped 3 bases and J dropped 2 bases, with 10 bases sitting between them. The CDR3 is made up of 15 amino acids. Germline CDR1 and CDR2: PRHDT and FYEKMQ (reference sequence). CDR3 residues: CASSFSEKNTGELFF. The CDR3 coding sequence is TGTGCCAGCAGCTTTTCCGAGAAAAACACCGGGGAGCTGTTTTTT.

The chain joins TRBV19 to TRBJ1-1; the D gene is possibly TRBD1 (5 bases). V shed 5 bases and J shed 1 base, with 11 bases lying between them. The CDR3 is 14 amino acids. Germline CDR1 reads LNHDA; CDR2 reads SQIVND (reference sequence). The CDR3 is CASSFRTPNTEAFF. The CDR3 region has the DNA TGTGCCAGTAGTTTTCGGACACCGAACACTGAAGCTTTCTTT.

The chain uses TRBV4-1 and TRBJ1-1; D is perhaps TRBD1 (6 bases). CDR3 length equals 15 residues. V lost 0 bases to trimming and J lost 3 bases, with 11 bases between them. Per germline, CDR1 MGHRA and CDR2 YSYEKL. CDR3 in amino acids: CASSQDSGADTEAFF. Here the CDR3 DNA reads TGCGCCAGCAGCCAAGATTCAGGGGCAGACACTGAAGCTTTCTTT.

The V and J genes are TRBV7-2 and TRBJ1-4; a weak D match, TRBD1 (5 bases). The CDR3 length is 13 residues. The V gene's germline CDR1 is SGHTA and CDR2 FQGNSA. Between the trimmed V and J ends, which lost 4 bases and 8 bases, there was a span of 11 bases. The CDR3 spells CASSSAGGEKLFF. The CDR3 DNA sequence: TGTGCCAGCAGCTCCGCGGGGGGGGAAAAACTGTTTTTT. Complete variable domain (other parts from reference TRBV7-2 and TRBJ1-4): GAGVSQSPSNKVTEKGKDVELRCDPISGHTALYWYRQSLGQGLEFLIYFQGNSAPDKSGLPSDRFSAERTGGSVSTLTIQRTQQEDSAVYLCASSSAGGEKLFFGSGTQLSVL.

V is TRBV6-6 and J is TRBJ2-7; D is unresolved. Germline-derived CDR1 and CDR2 are MNHNY and SVGAGI (reference sequence). The ends were cut back, 6 bases at V and 2 bases at J, with 8 bases in the middle. This CDR3 region has 12 residues. DNA for the CDR3: TGTGCCAGCAGGGAAACTGCCTACGAGCAGTACTTC. Its protein product is CASRETAYEQYF.

The chain couples TRBV5-1 to TRBJ2-3; D gene ambiguous. Germline loops: CDR1 SGHRS, CDR2 YFSETQ. CDR3 length: 11 amino acids. Here the CDR3 reads CAISSGDTQYF. CDR3 DNA: TGCGCGATCAGCTCAGGCGATACGCAGTATTTT.

The rearrangement links TRBV2 to TRBJ1-1; possibly TRBD1 for D (5 bases). Germline CDR1 and CDR2: SNHLY and FYNNEI. The CDR3 contains 14 residues. Trimming took 3 bases from V and 1 from J, leaving 9 bases between them. As DNA, the CDR3 is TGTGCCAGCAGTGAGCGGGGGGGGAACACTGAAGCTTTCTTT. Residues: CASSERGGNTEAFF.

This chain joins TRBV6-5 and TRBJ1-2; TRBD1 matches 7 bases. The CDR3 has 14 residues. Germline V gene lookup returns CDR1 MNHEY and CDR2 SVGAGI. V shed 6 bases, J shed 4 bases, and the junction held 8 bases outside the gene matches. The CDR3 DNA is TGTGCCAGCAGGAGACAGGGAGGTTCCTATGGCTACACCTTC. As protein: CASRRQGGSYGYTF.

V and J are TRBV7-3 and TRBJ1-3, with a tentative D call TRBD1 (6 bases). Germline CDR1 is SGHTA and CDR2 is FQGTGA. Trimming pared 3 bases from V and 0 bases from J, leaving 15 bases between. CDR3 length equals 17 residues. The chain's CDR3 is CASSFTGPTTSGNTIYF. The CDR3 region has the DNA TGTGCCAGCAGCTTTACAGGGCCCACTACCTCTGGAAACACCATATATTTT.

The table lists this clone with a count of one. This chain connects TRBV18 to TRBJ2-7; no reliable D call. V was cut by 3 bases and J by 7 bases, with 10 bases left in between. Per germline, CDR1 KGHSH and CDR2 LQKENI. This CDR3 contains 12 residues. CDR3 nucleotides: TGTGCCAGCTCACCCGATAGCACGGAGCAGTACTTC. It yields the protein CASSPDSTEQYF.

This chain links TRBV28 with TRBJ2-7; tentatively, D is TRBD1 (6 bases). V was shortened by 8 bases and J by 2 bases, with 13 bases between the two germline ends. The CDR3 runs to 13 residues. Germline V gene lookup returns CDR1 MDHEN and CDR2 SYDVKM. The CDR3 loop reads CASGTGRPYEQYF. The DNA for the CDR3 is TGTGCCAGCGGTACAGGGAGACCCTACGAGCAGTACTTC.

The V and J genes are TRBV6-5 and TRBJ1-2; tentatively, D is TRBD1 (5 bases). In germline, CDR1 is MNHEY, CDR2 SVGAGI. The V and J ends lost 2 bases and 4 bases respectively, with 14 bases between them. The CDR3 contains 15 residues. The CDR3 spells CASSYPLGGTYGYTF. In DNA form, the CDR3 reads TGTGCCAGCAGTTACCCGCTGGGGGGAACCTATGGCTACACCTTC.

This rearrangement joins TRBV6-5 to TRBJ1-1, with no clear D. The CDR3 spans 14 residues. Trimming removed 2 bases at V and 1 base at J, with 8 bases between. Germline values: CDR1 MNHEY, CDR2 SVGAGI. CDR3 region: CASSYLDPNTEAFF. The CDR3 DNA reads as TGTGCCAGCAGTTACCTGGACCCGAACACTGAAGCTTTCTTT.

This clone was seen only a few times. The identical CDR3 is also encoded by other nucleotide sequences in the sample. The J gene is TRBJ1-5, the V gene TRBV5-1; a possible D gene is TRBD1 (5 bases). V was clipped by 0 bases and J by 4 bases, with 11 bases between them. Germline V gene data show CDR1 as SGHRS and CDR2 as YFSETQ. The CDR3 consists of 15 residues. CDR3 in amino acids: CASSLEGGDNQPQHF. The CDR3 nucleotides read TGCGCCAGCAGCTTGGAAGGAGGGGATAATCAGCCCCAGCATTTT. The full variable domain, its missing parts supplied by reference TRBV5-1 and TRBJ1-5, is KAGVTQTPRYLIKTRGQQVTLSCSPISGHRSVSWYQQTPGQGLQFLFEYFSETQRNKGNFPGRFSGRQFSNSRSEMNVSTLELGDSALYLCASSLEGGDNQPQHFGDGTRLSIL.

This chain connects TRBV19 to TRBJ1-2; D uncertain. Germline V gene sequence: CDR1 LNHDA, CDR2 SQIVND (reference sequence). There are 14 residues in the CDR3. The V end lost 1 base, the J end lost 0 bases, and 6 bases lay between the germline ends. The CDR3 DNA reads TGTGCCAGTAGTATAGTCAGTTCTAACTATGGCTACACCTTC. This codes for CASSIVSSNYGYTF. The full variable domain, rest sourced from reference TRBV19 and TRBJ1-2, is DGGITQSPKYLFRKEGQNVTLSCEQNLNHDAMYWYRQDPGQGLRLIYYSQIVNDFQKGDIAEGYSVSREKKESFPLTVTSAQKNPTAFYLCASSIVSSNYGYTFGSGTRLTVV.

The V call is TRBV10-3, the J call TRBJ2-3; maybe TRBD2 (5 bases). Germline-derived CDR1 and CDR2 are ENHRY and SYGVKD. The V and J ends lost 4 bases and 2 bases respectively, with 22 bases between them. This CDR3 contains 18 residues. The CDR3 spells CAISGPSDSHLDTDTQYF. CDR3 sequence (DNA): TGTGCCATCAGTGGGCCCTCGGACTCCCACCTCGACACAGATACGCAGTATTTT.

The chain uses TRBV18 and TRBJ1-2; a weak D match, TRBD1 (5 bases). Germline V gene data show CDR1 as KGHSH and CDR2 as LQKENI. The CDR3 loop spans 14 amino acids. Between the trimmed V and J ends, which lost 0 bases and 6 bases, there was a span of 11 bases. As DNA, the CDR3 is TGTGCCAGCTCACCACCGGAGGGGTCCCATGGCTACACCTTC. Translating gives CASSPPEGSHGYTF. Full variable domain (remainder filled in from reference TRBV18 and TRBJ1-2): NAGVMQNPRHLVRRRGQEARLRCSPMKGHSHVYWYRQLPEEGLKFMVYLQKENIIDESGMPKERFSAEFPKEGPSILRIQQVVRGDSAAYFCASSPPEGSHGYTFGSGTRLTVV.

This chain uses TRBV6-5 with TRBJ1-6; 7 bases agree with TRBD1. Germline values: CDR1 MNHEY, CDR2 SVGAGI. The ends lost 5 bases at V and 7 bases at J; junction bases unmatched: 8. The CDR3 extends over 15 amino acids. The CDR3 loop is CASSVQGWGNSPLHF. The CDR3 region has the DNA TGTGCCAGCAGTGTACAGGGGTGGGGCAATTCACCCCTCCACTTT.

The chain employs TRBV5-4 and TRBJ2-1, with D perhaps matching TRBD1 (5 bases). V lost 0 bases and J lost 5, with 6 bases in between. The CDR3 is made up of 13 amino acids. Germline CDR1 reads SGHNT; CDR2 reads YYREEE (reference sequence). The CDR3 protein is CASSLVRDNEQFF. As DNA, the CDR3 is TGTGCCAGCAGCTTGGTCAGGGACAATGAGCAGTTCTTC.

In its sample, this clone was seen once. DNA for the CDR3: TGTGCCAGCAGTTTATCTCAGGGTGGTAATTCACCCCTCCACTTT. It specifies CASSLSQGGNSPLHF. The chain joins TRBV28 to TRBJ1-6; weak D call: TRBD1 (5 bases). The germline CDR1 and CDR2 sequences are MDHEN and SYDVKM. Trimming stripped 1 base from V and 6 bases from J, with 10 bases between. The CDR3 is 15 residues long.

The sample holds one count of this clone. CDR3 residues: CASSPPRAGGGTGELFF. DNA for the CDR3: TGTGCCAGCAGCCCCCCCCGGGCGGGGGGCGGGACCGGGGAGCTGTTTTTT. The rearrangement links TRBV9 to TRBJ2-2; 8 bases are shared with TRBD2. The CDR3 is made up of 17 amino acids. CDR1 is SGDLS and CDR2 is YYNGEE in the germline V gene. V shed 4 bases and J 5 bases; nucleotides not matched to a gene: 13.

V is TRBV21-1 and J is TRBJ2-7; the table assigns TRBD1, which was not confirmed against the DNA. TRBV21-1 is described as a pseudogene. CDR3 length: 17 residues. The CDR3 is CASTNATAQRLDYEQYF. The CDR3 DNA reads TGTGCCAGCACAAATGCGACAGCGCAAAGGCTCGACTACGAGCAGTACTTC.

This rearrangement joins TRBV11-3 to TRBJ1-1, with 11 bases matching TRBD1. Looked up from germline, CDR1 is SGHNT and CDR2 is YENEEA. The V segment lost 6 bases and the J segment 4 bases; nucleotides outside the gene matches: 4. CDR3 size: 14 residues. The CDR3 here is CASSPGTGGTEAFF. CDR3 sequence (DNA): TGTGCCAGCAGTCCCGGGACAGGGGGCACTGAAGCTTTCTTT.

The chain carries TRBV9 and TRBJ1-2, with TRBD1 as a possible D gene (5 bases). There are 14 residues in the CDR3. Trimming pared 5 bases from V and 1 base from J, leaving 12 bases between. Germline loops: CDR1 SGDLS, CDR2 YYNGEE. CDR3 sequence: CASSGARGNYGYTF. The CDR3 DNA reads TGTGCCAGCAGTGGTGCGAGGGGTAACTATGGCTACACCTTC.

The chain combines TRBV19 with TRBJ2-3; no clear D gene. Between the trimmed V and J ends, which lost 3 bases and 6 bases, there was a span of 22 bases. This CDR3 contains 17 residues. Germline V gene sequence: CDR1 LNHDA, CDR2 SQIVND (reference sequence). The chain's CDR3 is CASSILPRVTRIDTQYF. In DNA form, the CDR3 reads TGTGCCAGTAGTATCCTCCCTCGCGTGACCCGTATTGATACGCAGTATTTT.

The CDR3 loop reads CASGLVYPQYF. DNA of the CDR3: TGTGCTAGTGGTTTGGTCTACCCCCAGTACTTC. The rearrangement uses TRBV12-5 and TRBJ2-5; no clear D gene. The CDR3 has 11 residues. V lost 0 bases, J lost 9 bases, and 5 bases lay in between. Germline CDR1 is LGHNT and CDR2 is FRNRAP.